This T cell receptor beta chain is drawn from a study of shared clonotypes between healthy human individuals. Study results and limitations: Inspection by rarefaction showed sorted-subset sequencing to be incomplete despite large depth. What limited the represented genetic and exposure-history diversity was the small number of donors. Non-shared clonotypes showed lower generation probabilities than clonotypes common to all four donors.

For this clone: The antigen is undetermined.

V was clipped by 5 bases and J by 4 bases, with 17 bases between them. This CDR3 has 16 amino acids. Germline V gene data show CDR1 as SGHVS and CDR2 as FQNEAQ. It was at deep level that the assay was run. The table came from immunoSEQ multiplex PCR; TCRdb's copy has only in-frame clones and leaves some out. The table shows fewer than 400,000 clones, with 74% occurring only once. Sequencing input: memory CD4+ T cells sorted from blood. Subset defined: CD45RA-negative fraction. V is TRBV7-8 and J is TRBJ1-4; TRBD1 is a possible D gene (6 bases). The sequence came from a man between 25 and 39 years old in good health. The CDR3 sequence is CASSISTGRGNEKLFF. The CDR3 DNA reads as TGTGCCAGCAGCATCAGCACAGGGAGGGGTAATGAAAAACTGTTTTTT.